These T cell receptor beta chains were read from a single sample in a study of blood T cell repertoires in COVID-19. Only in-frame clones appear in the TCRdb table, and some are missing; sequencing was by immunoSEQ multiplex PCR. The data contain 170,000 or so clones, 85% to 90% of them seen just once; the ten biggest clones take up 2.5% to 3.5%. The sample comprised peripheral blood. All receptors come from a man aged 35 to 55 with active or convalescent COVID-19. The CDR3 runs from the conserved cysteine through the conserved F or W. Each record gives: J gene, D gene, clone size, V gene, CDR3 protein, CDR3 DNA. D genes are given only for firm matches. A row's size may be missing; if present it is once, few, many or a size class.

J: TRBJ2-7; D: TRBD1; size: .; V: TRBV6-5; CDR3: CASRARQGLGEQYF; DNA: TGTGCCAGCAGGGCCCGACAGGGTCTGGGCGAGCAGTACTTC
J: TRBJ1-5; D: .; size: .; V: TRBV27; CDR3: CASSSGVSNQPQHF; DNA: TGTGCCAGCAGTTCAGGGGTCAGCAATCAGCCCCAGCATTTT
J: TRBJ1-6; D: .; size: few; V: TRBV9; CDR3: CASSVGLSNSPLHF; DNA: TGTGCCAGCAGCGTAGGCCTATCTAATTCACCCCTCCACTTT
J: TRBJ2-2; D: TRBD1; size: .; V: TRBV5-4; CDR3: CASSSGQVNTGELFF; DNA: TGTGCCAGCAGCTCGGGACAGGTGAACACCGGGGAGCTGTTTTTT
J: TRBJ1-6; D: .; size: .; V: TRBV30; CDR3: CAWDSGYSPLHF; DNA: TGTGCCTGGGACAGCGGATATTCACCCCTCCACTTT
J: TRBJ2-5; D: .; size: few; V: TRBV3-1/TRBV3-2; CDR3: CASSQGGVRKETQYF; DNA: TGTGCCAGCAGCCAAGGGGGGGTCCGGAAAGAGACCCAGTACTTC
J: TRBJ1-5; D: TRBD1; size: .; V: TRBV15; CDR3: CATSRDRFRQGLRNQPQHF; DNA: TGTGCCACCAGCAGAGATCGTTTTAGACAGGGCTTGAGAAATCAGCCCCAGCATTTT
J: TRBJ1-5; D: .; size: .; V: TRBV30; CDR3: CAWYPVPSPQHF; DNA: TGTGCCTGGTACCCGGTCCCGTCGCCCCAGCATTTT
J: TRBJ2-7; D: .; size: .; V: TRBV28; CDR3: CASSSQGHEQYF; DNA: TGTGCCAGCAGTTCTCAGGGCCACGAGCAGTACTTC
J: TRBJ1-1; D: .; size: once; V: TRBV6-1; CDR3: CASSDRTEEAFF; DNA: TGTGCCAGCAGTGACAGGACAGAAGAAGCTTTCTTT
J: TRBJ2-1; D: .; size: .; V: TRBV24-1; CDR3: CATSDLSGSYNEQFF; DNA: TGTGCCACCAGTGATTTGTCGGGCTCCTACAATGAGCAGTTCTTC
J: TRBJ2-3; D: .; size: .; V: TRBV24-1; CDR3: CATSDFHLSGSGDTQYF; DNA: TGTGCCACCAGTGATTTCCACCTCTCCGGTAGCGGAGATACGCAGTATTTT
J: TRBJ1-4; D: .; size: .; V: TRBV28; CDR3: CASSAGYIATNEKLFF; DNA: TGTGCCAGCAGTGCGGGGTACATCGCAACTAATGAAAAACTGTTTTTT
J: TRBJ1-6; D: TRBD1; size: .; V: TRBV28; CDR3: CASVTGTAGPPLHF; DNA: TGTGCCAGCGTCACCGGGACAGCCGGTCCACCCCTCCACTTT
J: TRBJ1-1; D: .; size: .; V: TRBV19; CDR3: CASSIWSIGSFAEAFF; DNA: TGTGCCAGTAGTATCTGGTCGATCGGGAGCTTCGCTGAAGCTTTCTTT
J: TRBJ2-5; D: .; size: .; V: TRBV9; CDR3: CASSPLGGVAGRETQYF; DNA: TGTGCCAGCAGCCCCCTAGGAGGGGTTGCGGGGAGAGAGACCCAGTACTTC
J: TRBJ2-3; D: .; size: .; V: TRBV3-1/TRBV3-2; CDR3: CASSQEGGGIVDTQYF; DNA: TGTGCCAGCAGCCAAGAAGGAGGTGGGATCGTGGATACGCAGTATTTT
J: TRBJ2-7; D: .; size: .; V: TRBV9; CDR3: CASSEQGTHEQYF; DNA: TGTGCCAGCAGCGAACAGGGAACCCACGAGCAGTACTTC
J: TRBJ2-2; D: TRBD1; size: .; V: TRBV4-1; CDR3: CASSQVDRGGELFF; DNA: TGCGCCAGCAGCCAGGTGGACAGGGGCGGGGAGCTGTTTTTT
J: TRBJ2-2; D: TRBD1; size: .; V: TRBV15; CDR3: CATAQDRGSGELFF; DNA: TGTGCCACCGCTCAGGACAGGGGCTCCGGGGAGCTGTTTTTT
J: TRBJ1-2; D: TRBD1; size: .; V: TRBV24-1; CDR3: CATSEGQGRGYTF; DNA: TGTGCCACCAGTGAAGGACAGGGAAGGGGCTACACCTTC
J: TRBJ2-7; D: .; size: .; V: TRBV7-9; CDR3: CASSPDSRDEQYF; DNA: TGTGCCAGCAGCCCGGACAGTCGTGACGAGCAGTACTTC
J: TRBJ1-2; D: .; size: once; V: TRBV21-1; CDR3: CASSKEMGADYTF; DNA: TGTGCCAGCAGCAAAGAGATGGGGGCGGACTACACCTTC
J: TRBJ1-1; D: .; size: .; V: TRBV5-5; CDR3: CASSRGQNTEAFF; DNA: TGTGCCAGCAGCAGGGGACAGAACACTGAAGCTTTCTTT
J: TRBJ1-2; D: .; size: .; V: TRBV18; CDR3: CASSPSTAPYGYTF; DNA: TGTGCCAGCTCACCATCGACTGCCCCGTATGGCTACACCTTC
J: TRBJ2-4; D: .; size: .; V: TRBV5-1; CDR3: CASSLEPRGRAKNIQYF; DNA: TGCGCCAGCAGCTTGGAACCCCGGGGAAGAGCCAAAAACATTCAGTACTTC
J: TRBJ1-4; D: .; size: .; V: TRBV15; CDR3: CATRAVATNEKLFF; DNA: TGTGCCACCCGTGCAGTTGCAACTAATGAAAAACTGTTTTTT
J: TRBJ1-3; D: .; size: once; V: TRBV25-1; CDR3: CASSRRSGSGNTIYF; DNA: TGTGCCAGCAGTCGTCGGTCGGGCTCTGGAAACACCATATATTTT
J: TRBJ2-5; D: TRBD2; size: .; V: TRBV30; CDR3: CAWSPWTSGGQETQYF; DNA: TGTGCCTGGAGTCCGTGGACTAGCGGGGGCCAAGAGACCCAGTACTTC
J: TRBJ2-6; D: TRBD1; size: .; V: TRBV7-9; CDR3: CASSFWTGGSGANVLTF; DNA: TGTGCCAGCAGCTTTTGGACAGGGGGCTCTGGGGCCAACGTCCTGACTTTC
J: TRBJ2-5; D: TRBD2; size: .; V: TRBV13; CDR3: CASSLGGGETQYF; DNA: TGTGCCAGCAGCTTAGGCGGGGGGGAGACCCAGTACTTC
J: TRBJ1-6; D: TRBD1; size: .; V: TRBV6-5; CDR3: CASSYTGGRSPLHF; DNA: TGTGCCAGCAGTTACACAGGGGGCCGTTCACCCCTCCACTTT
J: TRBJ1-5; D: .; size: .; V: TRBV18; CDR3: CASSPTGGREPQHF; DNA: TGTGCCAGCTCACCAACCGGGGGTAGGGAGCCCCAGCATTTT
J: TRBJ1-4; D: .; size: .; V: TRBV10-3; CDR3: CAISDSWGGTGKLFF; DNA: TGTGCCATCAGTGACTCGTGGGGGGGGACCGGAAAACTGTTTTTT
J: TRBJ1-3; D: TRBD1; size: .; V: TRBV5-1; CDR3: CASSLPGQVSGNTIYF; DNA: TGCGCCAGCAGCTTGCCTGGACAGGTCTCTGGAAACACCATATATTTT
J: TRBJ2-7; D: TRBD2; size: .; V: TRBV4-1; CDR3: CASSQRTSGGTYEQYF; DNA: TGCGCCAGCAGCCAGAGGACTAGCGGGGGGACATACGAGCAGTACTTC
J: TRBJ2-3; D: TRBD2; size: .; V: TRBV28; CDR3: CASRPGLAANTQYF; DNA: TGTGCCAGCCGCCCGGGACTAGCGGCTAATACGCAGTATTTT
J: TRBJ2-7; D: .; size: .; V: TRBV6-2/TRBV6-3; CDR3: CASSYSRGGDRYEQYF; DNA: TGTGCCAGCAGTTACTCGAGGGGCGGGGACCGCTACGAGCAGTACTTC
J: TRBJ2-4; D: .; size: .; V: TRBV27; CDR3: CASSLSPGESIQYF; DNA: TGTGCCAGCAGTTTATCCCCGGGGGAGAGCATTCAGTACTTC
J: TRBJ2-2; D: TRBD1; size: .; V: TRBV7-9; CDR3: CASRTGGDAGELFF; DNA: TGTGCCAGCAGGACAGGGGGCGACGCCGGGGAGCTGTTTTTT
J: TRBJ1-5; D: TRBD1; size: .; V: TRBV7-9; CDR3: CASSGSGTGQPQHF; DNA: TGTGCCAGCAGCGGATCAGGGACAGGTCAGCCCCAGCATTTT
J: TRBJ2-3; D: TRBD1; size: .; V: TRBV30; CDR3: CAWSVGGQGGTDTQYF; DNA: TGTGCCTGGAGTGTCGGGGGACAGGGGGGCACAGATACGCAGTATTTT
J: TRBJ2-1; D: .; size: .; V: TRBV9; CDR3: CASSVRDSIYNEQFF; DNA: TGTGCCAGCAGCGTCCGTGACAGCATTTACAATGAGCAGTTCTTC
J: TRBJ2-3; D: .; size: .; V: TRBV7-9; CDR3: CASKNSPPDTQYF; DNA: TGTGCCAGCAAAAACAGTCCCCCAGATACGCAGTATTTT
J: TRBJ2-7; D: .; size: .; V: TRBV19; CDR3: CASSLGAGSYEQYF; DNA: TGTGCCAGTAGCCTAGGGGCTGGCAGCTACGAGCAGTACTTC
J: TRBJ2-5; D: TRBD2; size: .; V: TRBV3-1/TRBV3-2; CDR3: CASSLWTSGEETQYF; DNA: TGTGCCAGCAGCCTCTGGACTAGCGGCGAAGAGACCCAGTACTTC
J: TRBJ2-6; D: TRBD1; size: few; V: TRBV28; CDR3: CASRKPPGQHSGANVLTF; DNA: TGTGCCAGCAGAAAACCACCGGGACAGCACTCTGGGGCCAACGTCCTGACTTTC